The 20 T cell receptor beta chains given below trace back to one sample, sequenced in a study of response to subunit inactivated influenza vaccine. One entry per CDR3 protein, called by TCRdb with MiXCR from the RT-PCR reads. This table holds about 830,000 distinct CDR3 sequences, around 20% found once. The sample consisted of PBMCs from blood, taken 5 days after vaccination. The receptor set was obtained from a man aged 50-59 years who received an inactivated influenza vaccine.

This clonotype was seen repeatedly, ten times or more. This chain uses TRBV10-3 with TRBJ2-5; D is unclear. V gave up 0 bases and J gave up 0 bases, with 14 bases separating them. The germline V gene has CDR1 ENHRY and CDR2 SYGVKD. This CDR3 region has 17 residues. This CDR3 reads CAISESSRVGYQETQYF. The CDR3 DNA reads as TGTGCCATCAGTGAGTCGTCTCGGGTGGGGTACCAAGAGACCCAGTACTTC.

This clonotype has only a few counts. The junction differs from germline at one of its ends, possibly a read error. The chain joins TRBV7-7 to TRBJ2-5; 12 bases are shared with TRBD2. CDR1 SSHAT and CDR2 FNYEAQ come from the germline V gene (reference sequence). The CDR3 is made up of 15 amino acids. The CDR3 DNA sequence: TGTGCTAGCAGCTTACTAGGACTAGCGGGGGAGACCCAGTACTTC. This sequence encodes CASSLLGLAGETQYF.

The CDR3 is CASSPPGVGLAGVAYEQYF. DNA of the CDR3: TGTGCCAGCAGTCCACCCGGTGTGGGACTAGCGGGAGTGGCCTACGAGCAGTACTTC. The J gene is TRBJ2-7, the V gene TRBV28; 14 bases agree with TRBD2. With V trimmed by 5 bases and J by 2 bases, 14 bases remained unmatched. CDR1 and CDR2 (germline): MDHEN, SYDVKM. The length of the CDR3 is 19 residues.

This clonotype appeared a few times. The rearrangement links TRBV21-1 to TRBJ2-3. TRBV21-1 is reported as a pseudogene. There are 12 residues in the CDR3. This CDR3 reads CASRKRPDTQYF. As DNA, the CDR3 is TGTGCCAGCAGAAAAAGGCCAGATACGCAGTATTTT.

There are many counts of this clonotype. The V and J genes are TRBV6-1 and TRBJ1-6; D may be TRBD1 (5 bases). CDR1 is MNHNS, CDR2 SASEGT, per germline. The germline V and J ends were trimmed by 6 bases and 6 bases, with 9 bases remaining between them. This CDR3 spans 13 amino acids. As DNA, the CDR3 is TGTGCCAGCAGCCCGGGGCTTAATTCACCCCTCCACTTT. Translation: CASSPGLNSPLHF.

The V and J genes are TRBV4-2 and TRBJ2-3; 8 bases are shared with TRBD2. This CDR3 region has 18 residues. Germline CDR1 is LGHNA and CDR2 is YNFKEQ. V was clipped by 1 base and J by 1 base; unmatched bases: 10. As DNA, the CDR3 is TGTGCCAGCAGCCAAGGGAATGAAGCGGGGGCCGGCACAGATACGCAGTATTTT. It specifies CASSQGNEAGAGTDTQYF.

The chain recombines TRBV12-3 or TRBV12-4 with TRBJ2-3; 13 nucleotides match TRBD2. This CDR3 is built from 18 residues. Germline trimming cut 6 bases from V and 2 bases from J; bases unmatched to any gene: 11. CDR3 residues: CASSQGTSGKTFTDTQYF. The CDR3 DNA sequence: TGTGCCAGCAGCCAGGGGACTAGCGGGAAAACCTTCACAGATACGCAGTATTTT.

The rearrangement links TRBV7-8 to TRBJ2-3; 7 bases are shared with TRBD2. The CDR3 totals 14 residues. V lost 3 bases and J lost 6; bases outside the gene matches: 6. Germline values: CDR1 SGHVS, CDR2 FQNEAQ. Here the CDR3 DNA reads TGTGCCAGCAGCTTCTGGACTAGTTCCGATACGCAGTATTTT. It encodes CASSFWTSSDTQYF.

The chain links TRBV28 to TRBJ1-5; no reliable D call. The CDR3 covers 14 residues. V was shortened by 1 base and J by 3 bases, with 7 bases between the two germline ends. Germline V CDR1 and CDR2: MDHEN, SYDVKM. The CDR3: CASSLSRTNQPQHF. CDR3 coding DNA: TGTGCCAGCAGTTTATCGAGGACCAATCAGCCCCAGCATTTT.

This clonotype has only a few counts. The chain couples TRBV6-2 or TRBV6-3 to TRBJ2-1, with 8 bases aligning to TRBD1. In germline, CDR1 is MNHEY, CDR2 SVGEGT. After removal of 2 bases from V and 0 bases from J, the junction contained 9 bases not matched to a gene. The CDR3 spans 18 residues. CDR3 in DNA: TGTGCCAGCAGTTACCAGAGGACAGGGTGGACCTCCTACAATGAGCAGTTCTTC. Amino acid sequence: CASSYQRTGWTSYNEQFF.

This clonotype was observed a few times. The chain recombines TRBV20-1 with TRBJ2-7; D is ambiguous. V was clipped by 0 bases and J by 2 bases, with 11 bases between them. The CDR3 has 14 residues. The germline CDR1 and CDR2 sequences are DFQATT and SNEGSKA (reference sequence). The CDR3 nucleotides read TGCAGTGCTAGAGATGGCTCGACCCCCTACGAGCAGTACTTC. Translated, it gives CSARDGSTPYEQYF.

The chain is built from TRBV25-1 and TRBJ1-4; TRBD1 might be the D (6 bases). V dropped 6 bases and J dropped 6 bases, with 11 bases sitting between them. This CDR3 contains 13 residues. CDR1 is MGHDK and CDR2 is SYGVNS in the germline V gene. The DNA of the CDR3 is TGTGCCAGCAGCAGGGACACATATGAAAAACTGTTTTTT. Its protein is CASSRDTYEKLFF.

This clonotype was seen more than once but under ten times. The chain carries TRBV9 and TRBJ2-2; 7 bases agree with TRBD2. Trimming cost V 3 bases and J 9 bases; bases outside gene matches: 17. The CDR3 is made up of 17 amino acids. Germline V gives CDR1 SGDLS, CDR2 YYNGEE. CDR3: CASSAGGPGTNLWELFF. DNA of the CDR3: TGTGCCAGCAGCGCGGGGGGACCCGGGACTAACTTGTGGGAGCTGTTTTTT.

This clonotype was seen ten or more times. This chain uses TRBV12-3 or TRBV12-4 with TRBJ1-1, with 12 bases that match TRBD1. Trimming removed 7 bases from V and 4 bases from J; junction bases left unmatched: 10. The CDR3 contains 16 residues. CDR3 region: CASNPGQGAVGTEAFF. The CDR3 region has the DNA TGTGCCAGCAACCCGGGACAGGGGGCTGTAGGCACTGAAGCTTTCTTT.

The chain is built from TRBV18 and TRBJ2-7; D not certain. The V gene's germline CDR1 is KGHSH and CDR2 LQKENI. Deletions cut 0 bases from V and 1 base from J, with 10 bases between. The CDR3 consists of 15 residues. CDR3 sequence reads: CASSPPNPGSYEQYF. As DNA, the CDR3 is TGTGCCAGCTCACCACCGAACCCCGGATCCTACGAGCAGTACTTC.

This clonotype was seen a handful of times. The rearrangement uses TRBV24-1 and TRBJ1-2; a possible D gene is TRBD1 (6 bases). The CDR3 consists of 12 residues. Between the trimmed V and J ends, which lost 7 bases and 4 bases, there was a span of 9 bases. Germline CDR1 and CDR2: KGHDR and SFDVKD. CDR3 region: CATRRDTYGYTF. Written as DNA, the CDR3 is TGTGCCACCAGAAGGGACACCTATGGCTACACCTTC.

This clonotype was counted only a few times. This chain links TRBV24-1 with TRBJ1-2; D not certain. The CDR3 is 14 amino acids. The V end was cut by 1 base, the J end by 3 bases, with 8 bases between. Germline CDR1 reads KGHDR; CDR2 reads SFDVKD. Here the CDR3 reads CATSDFLTDYGYTF. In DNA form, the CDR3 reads TGTGCCACCAGTGATTTTCTTACTGACTATGGCTACACCTTC.

The CDR3 reads CASSFIGGESYEQYF. Here the CDR3 DNA reads TGTGCCAGCAGTTTTATCGGGGGGGAATCCTACGAGCAGTACTTC. This chain connects TRBV12-3 or TRBV12-4 to TRBJ2-7; TRBD2 agrees at 8 bases. With V trimmed by 3 bases and J by 1 base, 5 bases remained unmatched. This CDR3 is 15 amino acids long.

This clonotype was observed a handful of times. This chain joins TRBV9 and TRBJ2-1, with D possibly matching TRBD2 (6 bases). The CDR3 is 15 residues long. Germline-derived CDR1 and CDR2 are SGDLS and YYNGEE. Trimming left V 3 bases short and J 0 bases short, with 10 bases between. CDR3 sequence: CASSGGISSYNEQFF. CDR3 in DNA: TGTGCCAGCAGCGGCGGGATTAGCTCCTACAATGAGCAGTTCTTC.

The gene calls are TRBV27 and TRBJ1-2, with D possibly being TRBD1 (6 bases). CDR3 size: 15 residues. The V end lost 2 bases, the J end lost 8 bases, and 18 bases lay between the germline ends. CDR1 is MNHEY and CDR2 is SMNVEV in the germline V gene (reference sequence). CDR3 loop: CASSLNDRPTGGYTF. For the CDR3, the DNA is TGTGCCAGCAGTTTAAATGACAGGCCTACAGGCGGCTACACCTTC.